This is a list of T cell receptor beta chains from one sample in a study of technical replicates of blood from a handful of donors. The data were produced by immunoSEQ multiplex PCR, yet TCRdb's version contains in-frame clones alone and is incomplete. The sample contains tens of thousands of clones, roughly 96% of which appear only once. The sample comprised T cells isolated from PBMCs. These receptors all stem from a human donor in good health. CDR3s leave out the opening cysteine and the closing phenylalanine or tryptophan.

j_call: TRBJ2-7; v_call: TRBV5-1; cdr3_aa: ASSLSAGAYYEQY
j_call: TRBJ1-2; v_call: TRBV2; cdr3_aa: ASSETESYGYT
j_call: TRBJ1-1; v_call: TRBV6-5; cdr3_aa: ASSYSVVVNTEAF
j_call: TRBJ1-3; v_call: TRBV30; cdr3_aa: AWSEGARNTIY
j_call: TRBJ1-3; v_call: TRBV9; cdr3_aa: ASSGGTAGNTIY
j_call: TRBJ2-3; v_call: TRBV10-1; cdr3_aa: ASSDEREITDTQY
j_call: TRBJ1-2; v_call: TRBV7-9; cdr3_aa: ASSLNAGQAHGYT
j_call: TRBJ2-1; v_call: TRBV5-1; cdr3_aa: ASSLEAYSGNEQF
j_call: TRBJ2-7; v_call: TRBV2; cdr3_aa: ASFAGSSYEQY
j_call: TRBJ2-5; v_call: TRBV5-1; cdr3_aa: ASSLDSQETQY
j_call: TRBJ1-1; v_call: TRBV15; cdr3_aa: ATSREGGALNTEAF
j_call: TRBJ2-7; v_call: TRBV2; cdr3_aa: ASITGQGYEQY
j_call: TRBJ2-4; v_call: TRBV18; cdr3_aa: ASSRVVQGANIQY
j_call: TRBJ2-3; v_call: TRBV30; cdr3_aa: AWNLAMEVDTQY
j_call: TRBJ2-7; v_call: TRBV7-9; cdr3_aa: ASSLGAELSIAIEQY
j_call: TRBJ2-1; v_call: TRBV7-9; cdr3_aa: ASSLLGLAGFNEQF
j_call: TRBJ1-1; v_call: TRBV6-5; cdr3_aa: ASSYLTEAF
j_call: TRBJ2-2; v_call: TRBV7-9; cdr3_aa: ASSWLQGAGELF
j_call: TRBJ2-7; v_call: TRBV5-1; cdr3_aa: ASSQAPYHSHETYEQY
j_call: TRBJ1-5; v_call: TRBV9; cdr3_aa: ASSVAGDYQPQH
j_call: TRBJ2-7; v_call: TRBV2; cdr3_aa: ASSGAYEQY
j_call: TRBJ1-5; v_call: TRBV7-6; cdr3_aa: ASIPRDRLNQPQH
j_call: TRBJ1-1; v_call: TRBV10-3; cdr3_aa: AISDLSGTENEAF
j_call: TRBJ1-3; v_call: TRBV7-8; cdr3_aa: ASATGTSGNTIY
j_call: TRBJ1-4; v_call: TRBV19; cdr3_aa: ASSLLQGAREKLF
j_call: TRBJ1-4; v_call: TRBV7-9; cdr3_aa: ASSFGTNEKLF
j_call: TRBJ2-1; v_call: TRBV7-9; cdr3_aa: ASSQTSGQF
j_call: TRBJ1-2; v_call: TRBV4-2; cdr3_aa: ASSQVTGPYGYT
j_call: TRBJ1-3; v_call: TRBV6-5; cdr3_aa: ASRTAGNGNTIY
j_call: TRBJ1-2; v_call: TRBV4-2; cdr3_aa: ASSQVTSEFYGYT
j_call: TRBJ2-7; v_call: TRBV5-8; cdr3_aa: ASSLRYEQY
j_call: TRBJ1-1; v_call: TRBV5-6; cdr3_aa: ASSLAGYEAF
j_call: TRBJ1-3; v_call: TRBV5-6; cdr3_aa: ASSLSGTGSTIY
j_call: TRBJ2-1; v_call: TRBV19; cdr3_aa: ASSTSGTNNEQF
j_call: TRBJ1-3; v_call: TRBV7-2; cdr3_aa: ASSKIRDRGTGNTIY
j_call: TRBJ1-2; v_call: TRBV2; cdr3_aa: ASLTPGHRYGYT
j_call: TRBJ2-7; v_call: TRBV6-1; cdr3_aa: ASSEEKDRWGYEQY
j_call: TRBJ2-7; v_call: TRBV5-1; cdr3_aa: ASSLVAGSSYEQY
j_call: TRBJ2-7; v_call: TRBV27; cdr3_aa: ASSPTGTGEGEQY
j_call: TRBJ1-1; v_call: TRBV2; cdr3_aa: ASREDGTEAF